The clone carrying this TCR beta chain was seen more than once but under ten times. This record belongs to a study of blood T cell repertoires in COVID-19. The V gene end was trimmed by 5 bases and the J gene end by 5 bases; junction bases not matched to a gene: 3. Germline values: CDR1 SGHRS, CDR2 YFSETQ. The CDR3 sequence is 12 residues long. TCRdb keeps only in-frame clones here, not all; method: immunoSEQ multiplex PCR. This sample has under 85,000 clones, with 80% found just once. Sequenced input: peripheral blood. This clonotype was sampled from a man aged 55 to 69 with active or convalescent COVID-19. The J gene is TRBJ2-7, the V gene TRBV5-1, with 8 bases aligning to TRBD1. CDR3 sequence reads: CASSPGGDEQYF. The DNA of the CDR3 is TGCGCCAGCAGTCCAGGGGGCGACGAGCAGTACTTC.